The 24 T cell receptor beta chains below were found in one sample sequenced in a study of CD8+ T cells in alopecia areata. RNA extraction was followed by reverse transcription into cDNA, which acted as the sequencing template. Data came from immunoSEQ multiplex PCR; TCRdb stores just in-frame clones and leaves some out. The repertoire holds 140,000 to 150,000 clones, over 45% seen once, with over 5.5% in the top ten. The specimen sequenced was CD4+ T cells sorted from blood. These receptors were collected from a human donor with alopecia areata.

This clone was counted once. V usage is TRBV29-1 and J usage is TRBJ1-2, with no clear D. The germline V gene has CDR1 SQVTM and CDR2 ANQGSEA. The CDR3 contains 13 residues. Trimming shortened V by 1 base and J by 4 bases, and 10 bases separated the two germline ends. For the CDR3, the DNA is TGCAGCGTTGAAGGGTACAGAGGCTATGGCTACACCTTC. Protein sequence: CSVEGYRGYGYTF.

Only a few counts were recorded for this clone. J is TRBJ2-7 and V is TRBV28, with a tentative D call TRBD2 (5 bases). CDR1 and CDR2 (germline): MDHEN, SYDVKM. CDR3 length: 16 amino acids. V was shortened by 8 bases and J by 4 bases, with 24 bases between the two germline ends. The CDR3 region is CASLGETGNVGYEQYF. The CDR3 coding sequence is TGTGCCAGCTTGGGCGAAACCGGGAATGTGGGTTACGAGCAGTACTTC. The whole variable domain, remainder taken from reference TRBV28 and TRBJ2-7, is DVKVTQSSRYLVKRTGEKVFLECVQDMDHENMFWYRQDPGLGLRLIYFSYDVKMKEKGDIPEGYSVSREKKERFSLILESASTNQTSMYLCASLGETGNVGYEQYFGPGTRLTVT.

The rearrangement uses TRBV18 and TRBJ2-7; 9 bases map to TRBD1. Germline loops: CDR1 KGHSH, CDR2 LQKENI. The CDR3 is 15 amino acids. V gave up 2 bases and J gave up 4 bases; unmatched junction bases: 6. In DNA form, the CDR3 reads TGTGCCAGCTCACCAATTCGAGACAGGGGGTACGAGCAGTACTTC. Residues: CASSPIRDRGYEQYF.

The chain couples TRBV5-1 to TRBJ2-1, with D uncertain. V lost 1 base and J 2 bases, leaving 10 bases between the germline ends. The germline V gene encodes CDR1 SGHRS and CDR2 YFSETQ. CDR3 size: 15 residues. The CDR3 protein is CASSLPAGPYNEQFF. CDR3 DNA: TGCGCCAGCAGCTTGCCGGCCGGGCCCTACAATGAGCAGTTCTTC.

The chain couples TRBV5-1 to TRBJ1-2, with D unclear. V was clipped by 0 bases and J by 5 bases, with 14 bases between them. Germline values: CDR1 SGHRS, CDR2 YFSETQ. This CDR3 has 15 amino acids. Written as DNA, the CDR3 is TGCGCCAGCAGCTTGGGTACCGCTAATCCGTATGGCTACACCTTC. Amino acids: CASSLGTANPYGYTF.

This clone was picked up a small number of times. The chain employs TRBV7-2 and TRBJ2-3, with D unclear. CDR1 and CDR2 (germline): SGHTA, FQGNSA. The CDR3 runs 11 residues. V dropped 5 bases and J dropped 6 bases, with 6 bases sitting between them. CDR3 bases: TGTGCCAGCAGCATGCAGGATACGCAGTATTTT. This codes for CASSMQDTQYF.

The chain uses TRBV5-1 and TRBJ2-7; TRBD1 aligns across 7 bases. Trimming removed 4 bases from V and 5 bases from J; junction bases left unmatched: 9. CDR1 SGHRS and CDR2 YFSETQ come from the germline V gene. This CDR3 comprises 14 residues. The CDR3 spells CASSTQQGRDEQYF. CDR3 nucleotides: TGCGCCAGCAGCACACAACAGGGGCGGGACGAGCAGTACTTC.

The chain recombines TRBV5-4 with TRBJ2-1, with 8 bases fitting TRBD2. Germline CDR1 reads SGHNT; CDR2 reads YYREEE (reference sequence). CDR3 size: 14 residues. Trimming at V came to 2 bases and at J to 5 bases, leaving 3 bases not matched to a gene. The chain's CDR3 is CASSLTSGDNEQFF. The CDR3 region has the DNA TGTGCCAGCAGCTTAACTAGCGGAGACAATGAGCAGTTCTTC.

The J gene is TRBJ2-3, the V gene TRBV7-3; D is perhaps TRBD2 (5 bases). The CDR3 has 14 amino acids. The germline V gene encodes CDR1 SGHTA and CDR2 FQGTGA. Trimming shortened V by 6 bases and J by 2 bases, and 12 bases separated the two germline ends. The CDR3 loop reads CASSRGLLTDTQYF. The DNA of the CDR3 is TGTGCCAGCAGTCGCGGACTCCTCACAGATACGCAGTATTTT.

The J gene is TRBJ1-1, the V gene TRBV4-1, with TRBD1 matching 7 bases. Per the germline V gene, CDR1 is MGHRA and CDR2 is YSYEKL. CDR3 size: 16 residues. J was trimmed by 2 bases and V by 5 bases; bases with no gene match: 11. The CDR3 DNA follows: TGCGCCAGCAGCTTAAGACAGGGACGTGGAAACACTGAAGCTTTCTTT. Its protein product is CASSLRQGRGNTEAFF.

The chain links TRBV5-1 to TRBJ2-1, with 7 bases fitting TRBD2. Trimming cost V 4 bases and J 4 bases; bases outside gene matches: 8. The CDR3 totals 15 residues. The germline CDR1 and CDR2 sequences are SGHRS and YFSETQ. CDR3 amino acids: CASSGLSSGYNEQFF. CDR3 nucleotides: TGCGCCAGCAGCGGACTCAGTAGCGGGTACAATGAGCAGTTCTTC.

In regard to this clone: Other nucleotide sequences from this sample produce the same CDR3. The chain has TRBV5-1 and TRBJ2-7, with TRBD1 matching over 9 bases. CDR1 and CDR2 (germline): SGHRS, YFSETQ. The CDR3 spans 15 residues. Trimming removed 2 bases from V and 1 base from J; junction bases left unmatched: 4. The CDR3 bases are TGCGCCAGCAGCTTAACCGGGACAGGGTCCTACGAGCAGTACTTC. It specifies CASSLTGTGSYEQYF.

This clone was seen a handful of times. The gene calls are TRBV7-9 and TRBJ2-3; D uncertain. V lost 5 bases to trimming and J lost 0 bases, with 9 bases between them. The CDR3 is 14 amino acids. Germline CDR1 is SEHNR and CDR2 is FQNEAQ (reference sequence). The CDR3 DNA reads TGTGCCAGCAGCCGATCCAGTAGCACAGATACGCAGTATTTT. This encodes CASSRSSSTDTQYF.

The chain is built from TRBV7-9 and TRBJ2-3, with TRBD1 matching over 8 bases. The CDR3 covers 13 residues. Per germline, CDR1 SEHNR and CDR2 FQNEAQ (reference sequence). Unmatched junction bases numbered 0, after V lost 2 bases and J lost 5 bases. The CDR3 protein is CASSLTGGDTQYF. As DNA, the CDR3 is TGTGCCAGCAGCTTAACAGGGGGAGATACGCAGTATTTT.

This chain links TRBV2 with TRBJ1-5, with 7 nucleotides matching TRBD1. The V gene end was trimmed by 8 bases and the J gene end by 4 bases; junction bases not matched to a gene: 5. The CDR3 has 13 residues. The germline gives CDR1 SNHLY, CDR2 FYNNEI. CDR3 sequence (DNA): TGTGCCAGCCGCGGGACAGCAAATCAGCCCCAGCATTTT. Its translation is CASRGTANQPQHF.

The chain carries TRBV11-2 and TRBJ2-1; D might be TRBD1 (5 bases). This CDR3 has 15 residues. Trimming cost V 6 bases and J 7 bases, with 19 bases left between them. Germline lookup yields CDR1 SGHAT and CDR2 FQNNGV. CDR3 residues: CASRIRGTSLNEQFF. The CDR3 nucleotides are TGTGCCAGCAGGATAAGGGGTACCTCTTTGAATGAGCAGTTCTTC.

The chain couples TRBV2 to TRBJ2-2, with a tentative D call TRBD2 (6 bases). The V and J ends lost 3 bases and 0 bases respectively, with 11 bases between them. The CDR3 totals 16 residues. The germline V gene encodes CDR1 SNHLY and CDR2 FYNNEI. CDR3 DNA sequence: TGTGCCAGCAGTGATAGCGGCGTCGCGAACACCGGGGAGCTGTTTTTT. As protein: CASSDSGVANTGELFF.

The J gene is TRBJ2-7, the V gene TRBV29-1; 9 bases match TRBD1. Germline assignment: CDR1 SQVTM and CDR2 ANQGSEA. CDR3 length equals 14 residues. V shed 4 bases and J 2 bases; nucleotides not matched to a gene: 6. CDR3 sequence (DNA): TGCAGCGTTGGGAGGGACAGGGATACCTACGAGCAGTACTTC. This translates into CSVGRDRDTYEQYF.

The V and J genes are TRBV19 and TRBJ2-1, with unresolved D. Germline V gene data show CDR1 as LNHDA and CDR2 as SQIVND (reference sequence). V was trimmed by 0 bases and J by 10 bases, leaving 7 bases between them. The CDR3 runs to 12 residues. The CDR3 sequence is CASSIDRAEQFF. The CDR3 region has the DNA TGTGCCAGTAGTATAGATCGAGCGGAGCAGTTCTTC.

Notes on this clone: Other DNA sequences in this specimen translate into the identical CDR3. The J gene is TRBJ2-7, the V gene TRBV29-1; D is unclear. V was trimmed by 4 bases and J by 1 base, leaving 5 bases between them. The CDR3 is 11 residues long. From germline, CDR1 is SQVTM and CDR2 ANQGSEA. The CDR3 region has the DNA TGCAGCGTTGGAGAATCCTACGAGCAGTACTTC. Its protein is CSVGESYEQYF.

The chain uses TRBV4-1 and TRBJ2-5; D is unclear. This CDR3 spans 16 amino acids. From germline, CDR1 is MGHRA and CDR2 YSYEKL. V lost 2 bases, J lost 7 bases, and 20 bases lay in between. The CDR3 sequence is CASSQPRGPTVWTQYF. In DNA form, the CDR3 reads TGCGCCAGCAGCCAACCCCGCGGACCTACCGTTTGGACCCAGTACTTC.

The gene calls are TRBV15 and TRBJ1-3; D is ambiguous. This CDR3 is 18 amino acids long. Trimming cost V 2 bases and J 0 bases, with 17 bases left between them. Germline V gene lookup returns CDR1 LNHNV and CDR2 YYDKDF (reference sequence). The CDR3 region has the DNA TGTGCCACCAGCAGACTTCTCCTGGGCGCAGGCTCTGGAAACACCATATATTTT. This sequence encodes CATSRLLLGAGSGNTIYF.

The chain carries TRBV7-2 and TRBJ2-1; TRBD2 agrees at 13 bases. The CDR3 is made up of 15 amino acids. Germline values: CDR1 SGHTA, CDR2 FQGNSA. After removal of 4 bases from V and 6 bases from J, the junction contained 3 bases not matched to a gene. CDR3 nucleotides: TGTGCCAGCAGCTCAGGACTAGCGGGAGCCAATGAGCAGTTCTTC. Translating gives CASSSGLAGANEQFF.

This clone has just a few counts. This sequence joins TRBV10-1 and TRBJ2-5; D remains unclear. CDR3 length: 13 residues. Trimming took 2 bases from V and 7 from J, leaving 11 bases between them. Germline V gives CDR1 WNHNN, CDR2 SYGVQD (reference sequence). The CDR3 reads CASSEIRGGTQYF. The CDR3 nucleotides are TGCGCCAGCAGTGAGATCCGCGGCGGGACCCAGTACTTC.